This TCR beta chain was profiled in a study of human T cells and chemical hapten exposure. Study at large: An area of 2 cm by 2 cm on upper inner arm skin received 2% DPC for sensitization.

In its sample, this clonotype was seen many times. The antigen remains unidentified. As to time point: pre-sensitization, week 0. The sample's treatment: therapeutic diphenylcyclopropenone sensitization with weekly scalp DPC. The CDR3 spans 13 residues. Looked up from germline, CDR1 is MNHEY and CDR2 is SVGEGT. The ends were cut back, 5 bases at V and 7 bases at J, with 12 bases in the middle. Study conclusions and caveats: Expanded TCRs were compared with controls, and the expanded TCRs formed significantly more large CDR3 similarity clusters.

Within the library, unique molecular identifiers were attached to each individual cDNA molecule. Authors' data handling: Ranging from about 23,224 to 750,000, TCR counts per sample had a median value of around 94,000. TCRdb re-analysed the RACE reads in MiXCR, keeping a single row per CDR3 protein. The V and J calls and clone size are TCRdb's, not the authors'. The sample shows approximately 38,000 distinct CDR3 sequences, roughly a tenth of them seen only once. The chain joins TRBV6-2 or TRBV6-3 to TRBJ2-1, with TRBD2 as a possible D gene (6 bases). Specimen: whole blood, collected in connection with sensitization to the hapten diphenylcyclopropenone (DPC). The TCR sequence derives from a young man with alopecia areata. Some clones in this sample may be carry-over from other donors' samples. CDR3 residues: CASSTGLRNEQFF. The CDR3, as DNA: TGTGCCAGCAGTACGGGACTTCGGAATGAGCAGTTCTTC.